The clone carrying this T cell receptor (beta chain) appeared a few times. Its matching antigen is unknown. Relative to the germline gene, one junction end is altered; a read error may explain this. The source of the sample is a study of cytomegalovirus exposure and HLA in healthy donors. Whole-study context: The 120 validation repertoires used the same platform as the 550 to 850 first-cohort repertoires (as reported by a later analysis).

The CDR3 consists of 15 residues. In germline, CDR1 is SSHAT, CDR2 FNYEAQ (reference sequence). The donors were members of the validation cohort comprising approximately 120 subjects, separate from the approximately 710-subject first cohort. Study observations and caveats: Specificity of three CMV-associated chains for CMV antigens was verified in vitro. Both high specificity and high sensitivity reportedly marked the classifier's diagnosis of cytomegalovirus status.

Sequenced by immunoSEQ multiplex PCR; TCRdb stores in-frame clones only, minus some. The sample includes roughly 70,000 clones, approximately 96% seen only once; the top ten take around 2.2%. Sequencing was done on a sample of PBMCs. The TCR originated in a man aged 18 to 35 in good health and CMV-seronegative. The chain combines TRBV7-7 with TRBJ2-1, with 8 positions matching TRBD2. CDR3 amino acids: CASSASGSRANEQFF. The CDR3 bases are TGTGCTAGCAGCGCCAGCGGGAGTAGGGCCAATGAGCAGTTCTTC.